This is a list of T cell receptor beta chains from one sample in a study of OX40 agonist ivuxolimab in advanced cancers. Profiled with immunoSEQ multiplex PCR; TCRdb holds only in-frame clones, not every one. The data show 60,000 to 70,000 clones, under 85% seen once. The source material was CD4+ or CD8+ T cells sorted from blood, sampled in a trial of the OX40 agonist ivuxolimab. The receptors shown here come from an adult with an advanced solid tumor such as melanoma, head and neck, liver or kidney cancer. The CDR3 runs from the conserved cysteine through the conserved F or W. The order of the fields is V gene, D gene, clone size, J gene, CDR3 protein, CDR3 DNA. The D gene is left open where the match is weak. Not every row has a clone size; where given, it reads once, few, many or a size class.

V gene: TRBV19
D gene: NA
clone size: NA
J gene: TRBJ1-3
CDR3 protein: CASSRDHSGVNTIYF
CDR3 DNA: TGTGCCAGTAGCAGGGACCACTCCGGGGTGAACACCATATATTTT

V gene: TRBV4-3
D gene: NA
clone size: NA
J gene: TRBJ1-2
CDR3 protein: CASSQEITNYGYTF
CDR3 DNA: TGCGCCAGCAGCCAAGAAATCACTAACTATGGCTACACCTTC

V gene: TRBV10-2
D gene: NA
clone size: few
J gene: TRBJ1-1
CDR3 protein: CASYTGRVAEAFF
CDR3 DNA: TGCGCCAGCTATACAGGGAGGGTTGCCGAAGCTTTCTTT

V gene: TRBV6-4
D gene: NA
clone size: NA
J gene: TRBJ2-7
CDR3 protein: CASSDSLVSSYEQYF
CDR3 DNA: TGTGCCAGCAGTGACTCCCTAGTCAGCTCCTACGAGCAGTACTTC

V gene: TRBV10-2
D gene: NA
clone size: NA
J gene: TRBJ1-1
CDR3 protein: CASSELRGAFF
CDR3 DNA: TGCGCCAGCAGTGAGCTGAGGGGAGCTTTCTTT

V gene: TRBV5-4
D gene: NA
clone size: NA
J gene: TRBJ1-3
CDR3 protein: CASSLGGRTGNTIYF
CDR3 DNA: TGTGCCAGCAGCTTGGGTGGACGGACTGGAAACACCATATATTTT

V gene: TRBV19
D gene: NA
clone size: once
J gene: TRBJ2-1
CDR3 protein: CASSNPSSYNEQFF
CDR3 DNA: TGTGCCAGTAGCAATCCAAGCTCCTACAATGAGCAGTTCTTC

V gene: TRBV5-5
D gene: NA
clone size: NA
J gene: TRBJ1-5
CDR3 protein: CASSASGVNQPQHF
CDR3 DNA: TGTGCCAGCAGCGCCTCGGGGGTCAATCAGCCCCAGCATTTT

V gene: TRBV28
D gene: TRBD1
clone size: few
J gene: TRBJ1-5
CDR3 protein: CASSLRQGRSNQPQHF
CDR3 DNA: TGTGCCAGCAGTCTACGACAGGGTCGAAGCAATCAGCCCCAGCATTTT

V gene: TRBV7-2
D gene: NA
clone size: NA
J gene: TRBJ1-1
CDR3 protein: CASSLVGNVGGAFF
CDR3 DNA: TGTGCCAGCAGCTTAGTTGGGAATGTTGGCGGAGCTTTCTTT

V gene: TRBV10-3
D gene: NA
clone size: NA
J gene: TRBJ1-4
CDR3 protein: CASTGGTNEKLFF
CDR3 DNA: TGTGCCTCGACCGGAGGCACTAATGAAAAACTGTTTTTT